Shown below are 30 T cell receptor beta chains from a single sample sequenced in a study of graft-versus-host responses after intestinal transplantation. Produced via immunoSEQ multiplex PCR; TCRdb's table is partial and in-frame only. The sample records roughly 69,000 clones, roughly 89% being singletons. Here the sequenced sample was bone marrow, taken approximately 100 weeks after intestinal transplantation. The receptors come from a human patient who received an intestinal transplant, so some T cells may come from the graft donor.

V and J are TRBV10-2 and TRBJ2-3, with D hard to call. Trimming removed 8 bases at V and 1 base at J, with 1 base between. Germline V lookup: CDR1 WSHSY, CDR2 SAAADI. CDR3 length equals 10 residues. The CDR3 reads CASGTDTQYF. The CDR3, as DNA: TGCGCCAGCGGCACAGATACGCAGTATTTT.

The count of this clone is one. The chain employs TRBV19 and TRBJ2-7; D possibly uses TRBD1 or TRBD2 (6 bases each). Germline values: CDR1 LNHDA, CDR2 SQIVND (reference sequence). Trimming stripped 4 bases from V and 3 bases from J, with 13 bases between. This CDR3 is 14 amino acids long. In DNA form, the CDR3 reads TGTGCCAGTAGTACGGGGGACACCCTCTACGAGCAGTACTTC. This gives the protein CASSTGDTLYEQYF.

Here the CDR3 DNA reads TGTGCCAGCAGTCTACAGGGGGCGAGTGGCTACACCTTC. It codes for CASSLQGASGYTF. V gene TRBV2 combines with J gene TRBJ1-2; 9 bases fit TRBD1. CDR1 is SNHLY, CDR2 FYNNEI, per germline. The CDR3 is 13 amino acids. With V trimmed by 5 bases and J by 7 bases, 5 bases remained unmatched.

The chain carries TRBV5-1 and TRBJ2-7; possibly TRBD2 for D (5 bases). V lost 0 bases and J lost 1, with 14 bases in between. CDR3 length: 16 amino acids. Germline CDR1 and CDR2: SGHRS and YFSETQ. In DNA form, the CDR3 reads TGCGCCAGCAGCTTGGTGAGAGAAGCGGCGTCCTACGAGCAGTACTTC. Protein: CASSLVREAASYEQYF.

Details on this clone: A junction end diverges from the germline sequence, so it may reflect a read error. The rearrangement joins TRBV28 to TRBJ1-2, with 7 bases matching TRBD1. The CDR3 contains 15 residues. Germline V gene sequence: CDR1 MDHEN, CDR2 SYDVKM. CDR3 nucleotide sequence: TGTGCCAGCATTTTCGGGGGCGAGGGGGCCTATAGCTACACCTTC. Its protein product is CASIFGGEGAYSYTF.

In the case of this clone: This CDR3 is also generated by other DNA sequences in the sample. The chain employs TRBV4-1 and TRBJ1-5; unclear D gene. Germline V gene lookup returns CDR1 MGHRA and CDR2 YSYEKL. V was pared by 3 bases and J by 4 bases, with 16 bases between. The CDR3 extends over 16 amino acids. The CDR3 region has the DNA TGCGCCAGCAGCCACCTCGGTCGGGGAACTAATCAGCCCCAGCATTTT. Translating gives CASSHLGRGTNQPQHF.

This chain uses TRBV6-5 with TRBJ1-1; D might be TRBD1 (6 bases). Germline assignment: CDR1 MNHEY and CDR2 SVGAGI. The CDR3 length is 14 residues. The ends were cut back, 6 bases at V and 0 bases at J, with 11 bases in the middle. The CDR3 sequence: CASRPGALNTEAFF. CDR3 nucleotides: TGTGCCAGCAGGCCAGGGGCCCTGAACACTGAAGCTTTCTTT.

The V gene is TRBV6-1, the J gene TRBJ1-2, with 9 bases that match TRBD1. Germline V gene lookup returns CDR1 MNHNS and CDR2 SASEGT. Germline trimming cut 5 bases from V and 4 bases from J; bases unmatched to any gene: 5. This CDR3 contains 14 residues. In DNA, the CDR3 is TGTGCCAGCAGTCGGACAGGGGAGAGCTATGGCTACACCTTC. This translates into CASSRTGESYGYTF.

The rearrangement links TRBV11-3 to TRBJ1-6, with TRBD1 as a possible D gene (6 bases). Trimming stripped 5 bases from V and 0 bases from J, with 20 bases between. Germline CDR1 is SGHNT and CDR2 is YENEEA. The CDR3 runs to 19 residues. CDR3: CASSARGALTGSYNSPLHF. The CDR3 bases are TGTGCCAGCAGCGCCCGGGGAGCCCTGACAGGCTCCTATAATTCACCCCTCCACTTT.

This clone came up once. The V gene is TRBV6-5, the J gene TRBJ2-1, with unresolved D. This CDR3 is 13 amino acids long. The V end was cut by 10 bases, the J end by 2 bases, with 12 bases between. Germline V lookup: CDR1 MNHEY, CDR2 SVGAGI. CDR3 sequence: CATSLGAYNEQFF. The CDR3 DNA reads as TGTGCCACCTCGCTTGGGGCCTACAATGAGCAGTTCTTC.

The chain joins TRBV6-5 to TRBJ2-1, with 10 nucleotides matching TRBD2. This CDR3 comprises 15 residues. Germline assignment: CDR1 MNHEY and CDR2 SVGAGI. Losses at the gene ends were 2 bases for V and 4 bases for J; bases not matched to a gene: 2. The CDR3 region has the DNA TGTGCCAGCAGTTACACTAGCGGGATTTACAATGAGCAGTTCTTC. Translated: CASSYTSGIYNEQFF.

This rearrangement joins TRBV6-5 to TRBJ1-2; TRBD1 is a possible D gene (5 bases). Germline-derived CDR1 and CDR2 are MNHEY and SVGAGI. V dropped 1 base and J dropped 5 bases, with 17 bases sitting between them. The CDR3 has 16 amino acids. CDR3 DNA sequence: TGTGCCAGCAGTTACTTGTCCCCGGGGGAGAGTTATGGCTACACCTTC. Protein product: CASSYLSPGESYGYTF.

V and J are TRBV7-9 and TRBJ1-2, with D hard to call. Germline loops: CDR1 SEHNR, CDR2 FQNEAQ (reference sequence). The CDR3 loop spans 13 amino acids. V lost 0 bases, J lost 3 bases, and 5 bases lay in between. In DNA, the CDR3 is TGTGCCAGCAGCTTAGCACTCTACTATGGCTACACCTTC. The encoded protein is CASSLALYYGYTF.

The rearrangement uses TRBV5-4 and TRBJ1-1, with 8 nucleotides matching TRBD1. The CDR3 runs 12 residues. Germline V CDR1 and CDR2: SGHNT, YYREEE (reference sequence). Losses at the gene ends were 4 bases for V and 7 bases for J; bases not matched to a gene: 3. The CDR3 DNA reads as TGTGCCAGCAGCGCGACAGGGGTTGAAGCTTTCTTT. Encoded protein: CASSATGVEAFF.

In this sample, this clone turned up once. The gene calls are TRBV7-9 and TRBJ2-7; the match to TRBD2 covers 12 bases. The J segment lost 5 bases and the V segment lost 5 bases, leaving 7 bases of the junction unmatched. CDR1 is SEHNR and CDR2 is FQNEAQ in the germline V gene (reference sequence). The CDR3 runs 15 residues. The CDR3 loop reads CASSPPGLAGHEQYF. In nucleotides, the CDR3 is TGTGCCAGCAGCCCTCCGGGACTAGCGGGCCACGAGCAGTACTTC.

The chain links TRBV4-1 to TRBJ2-5; D perhaps matches TRBD2 (6 bases). The germline gives CDR1 MGHRA, CDR2 YSYEKL. Trimming shortened V by 0 bases and J by 5 bases, and 13 bases separated the two germline ends. This CDR3 has 15 amino acids. The CDR3 nucleotides read TGCGCCAGCAGCCAAGAGACGGGGGTTGCGGAGACCCAGTACTTC. Its protein product is CASSQETGVAETQYF.

This rearrangement joins TRBV23-1 to TRBJ1-2; D unresolved. TRBV23-1 is an ORF for which the function is uncertain. V was shortened by 8 bases and J by 2 bases, with 9 bases between the two germline ends. This CDR3 spans 12 amino acids. The CDR3, as DNA: TGCGCCAGCTACAGCACGAACTATGGCTACACCTTC. As protein: CASYSTNYGYTF.

V and J are TRBV6-5 and TRBJ2-1; 10 nucleotides line up with TRBD1. The CDR3 loop spans 16 amino acids. Germline V gene data show CDR1 as MNHEY and CDR2 as SVGAGI. The V segment lost 2 bases and the J segment 7 bases; nucleotides outside the gene matches: 8. DNA of the CDR3: TGTGCCAGCAGTTACGCGAGGGGACAGGGGAGAAATGAGCAGTTCTTC. Translation gives CASSYARGQGRNEQFF.

V gene TRBV29-1 combines with J gene TRBJ2-7, with a tentative D call TRBD1 (5 bases). The germline CDR1 and CDR2 sequences are SQVTM and ANQGSEA. CDR3 length: 13 amino acids. Trimming took 3 bases from V and 0 from J, leaving 9 bases between them. CDR3 in amino acids: CSVDSRDSYEQYF. CDR3 coding DNA: TGCAGCGTTGACAGCAGGGACTCCTACGAGCAGTACTTC.

V gene TRBV6-5 combines with J gene TRBJ1-1, with D unclear. Trimming removed 2 bases at V and 1 base at J, with 14 bases between. This CDR3 is 16 amino acids long. From germline, CDR1 is MNHEY and CDR2 SVGAGI. CDR3 sequence (DNA): TGTGCCAGCAGTTACGGGGATGTCAGTAGGAACACTGAAGCTTTCTTT. Translation gives CASSYGDVSRNTEAFF.

The chain has TRBV7-9 and TRBJ1-1, with D possibly matching TRBD1 (5 bases). CDR3 length equals 16 residues. The V gene's germline CDR1 is SEHNR and CDR2 FQNEAQ (reference sequence). The V gene lost 5 bases and the J gene lost 0 bases, with 16 bases spanning the gap. The CDR3 bases are TGTGCCAGCAGCGCCACAGGAGAATCCCTGAACACTGAAGCTTTCTTT. Translated: CASSATGESLNTEAFF.

The CDR3, as DNA: TGTGCCAGCAGTTACCCCGACAGGCTAGGGGGCTACACCTTC. As protein: CASSYPDRLGGYTF. V is TRBV6-8 and J is TRBJ1-2, with D tentatively TRBD1 (6 bases). Germline CDR1 and CDR2: MNHGY and SAAAGT. CDR3 length equals 14 residues. V lost 2 bases, J lost 8 bases, and 15 bases lay in between.

V is TRBV30 and J is TRBJ1-2, with TRBD1 as a possible D gene (5 bases). CDR1 is GTSNPN and CDR2 is SVGIG in the germline V gene (reference sequence). Trimming pared 3 bases from V and 6 bases from J, leaving 17 bases between. This CDR3 comprises 14 residues. CDR3 coding DNA: TGTGCCTGGAGGCCCTCCTCACGGGGCGATGGCTACACCTTC. Its protein is CAWRPSSRGDGYTF.

V is TRBV6-5 and J is TRBJ2-1, with a weak D call TRBD2 (6 bases). Germline-derived CDR1 and CDR2 are MNHEY and SVGAGI. V was pared by 7 bases and J by 8 bases, with 12 bases between. The CDR3 covers 12 residues. CDR3 loop: CASTRTGDEQFF. The CDR3 DNA follows: TGTGCCAGCACCCGAACGGGAGATGAGCAGTTCTTC.

The rearrangement uses TRBV7-9 and TRBJ2-2, with 8 bases lining up with TRBD2. The germline V gene has CDR1 SEHNR and CDR2 FQNEAQ (reference sequence). The CDR3 has 16 residues. V shed 4 bases and J 2 bases; nucleotides not matched to a gene: 6. The CDR3: CASSSEGLGNTGELFF. The DNA of the CDR3 is TGTGCCAGCAGCTCAGAGGGACTAGGTAACACCGGGGAGCTGTTTTTT.

This chain connects TRBV6-1 to TRBJ1-4; D may be TRBD1 (6 bases). Trimming stripped 3 bases from V and 3 bases from J, with 11 bases between. The CDR3 covers 15 residues. Germline assignment: CDR1 MNHNS and CDR2 SASEGT. CDR3 loop: CASSDWGAANEKLFF. The CDR3, as DNA: TGTGCCAGCAGTGATTGGGGGGCGGCTAATGAAAAACTGTTTTTT.

The CDR3, as DNA: TGTGCCAGCAGTTACTCGGAAGCGGGAATCGACGAGCAGTACTTC. As protein: CASSYSEAGIDEQYF. V is TRBV6-6 and J is TRBJ2-7, with 7 bases fitting TRBD2. V lost 0 bases and J lost 5; bases outside the gene matches: 7. This CDR3 has 15 amino acids. Looked up from germline, CDR1 is MNHNY and CDR2 is SVGAGI (reference sequence).

The chain links TRBV18 to TRBJ2-5, with 7 nucleotides matching TRBD1. V lost 2 bases and J lost 1; bases outside the gene matches: 1. Germline loops: CDR1 KGHSH, CDR2 LQKENI. The length of the CDR3 is 14 residues. The CDR3 here is CASSPRDSQETQYF. The DNA for the CDR3 is TGTGCCAGCTCACCAAGGGACAGCCAAGAGACCCAGTACTTC.

The genes are TRBV2 and TRBJ2-7; 10 positions agree with TRBD1. The CDR3 is made up of 17 amino acids. V was pared by 4 bases and J by 3 bases, with 12 bases of the junction left unmatched. Germline CDR1 SNHLY, CDR2 FYNNEI. DNA for the CDR3: TGTGCCAGCAGTGTTCCACCATGGGGACAGGGGCACTACGAGCAGTACTTC. This gives the protein CASSVPPWGQGHYEQYF.

This sequence joins TRBV27 and TRBJ2-4; D is unresolved. The ends were cut back, 0 bases at V and 2 bases at J, with 8 bases in the middle. Germline lookup yields CDR1 MNHEY and CDR2 SMNVEV (reference sequence). The CDR3 is made up of 15 amino acids. CDR3 bases: TGTGCCAGCAGTTTATCGGCTGGGACCAAAAACATTCAGTACTTC. This codes for CASSLSAGTKNIQYF.